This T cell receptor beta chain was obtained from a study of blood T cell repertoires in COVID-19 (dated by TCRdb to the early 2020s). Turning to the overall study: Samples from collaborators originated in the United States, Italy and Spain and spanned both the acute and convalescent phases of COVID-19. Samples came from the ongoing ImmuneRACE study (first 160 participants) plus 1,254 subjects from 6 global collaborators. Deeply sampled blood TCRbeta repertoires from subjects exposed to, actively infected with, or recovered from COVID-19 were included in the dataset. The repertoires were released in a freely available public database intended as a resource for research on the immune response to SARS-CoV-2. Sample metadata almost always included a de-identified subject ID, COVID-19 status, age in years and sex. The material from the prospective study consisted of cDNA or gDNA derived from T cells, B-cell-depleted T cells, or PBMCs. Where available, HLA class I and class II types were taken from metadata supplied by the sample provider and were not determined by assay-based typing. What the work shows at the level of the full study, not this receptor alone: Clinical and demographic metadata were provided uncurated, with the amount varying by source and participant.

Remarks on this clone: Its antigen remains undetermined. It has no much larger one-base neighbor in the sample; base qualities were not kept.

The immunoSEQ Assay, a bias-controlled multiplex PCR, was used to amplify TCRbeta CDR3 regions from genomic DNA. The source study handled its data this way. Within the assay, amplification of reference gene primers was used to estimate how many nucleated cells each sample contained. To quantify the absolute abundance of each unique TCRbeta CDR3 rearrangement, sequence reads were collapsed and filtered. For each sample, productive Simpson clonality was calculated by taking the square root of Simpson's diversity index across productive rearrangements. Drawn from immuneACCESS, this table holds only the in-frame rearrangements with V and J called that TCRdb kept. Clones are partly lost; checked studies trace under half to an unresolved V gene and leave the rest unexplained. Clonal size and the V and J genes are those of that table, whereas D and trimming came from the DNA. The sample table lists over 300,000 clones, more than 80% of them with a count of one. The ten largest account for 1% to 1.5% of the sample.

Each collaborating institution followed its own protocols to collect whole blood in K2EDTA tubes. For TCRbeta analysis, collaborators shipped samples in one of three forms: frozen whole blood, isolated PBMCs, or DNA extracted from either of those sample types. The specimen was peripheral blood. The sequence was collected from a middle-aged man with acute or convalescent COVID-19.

The CDR3 region reads CASTTTGDSPLHF. The sequenced DNA: TGTGCCAGCACCACAACGGGGGATTCACCCCTCCACTTT. Here the chain combines TRBV3-1 (or the pseudogene TRBV3-2) and TRBJ1-6; the D segment could be TRBD1, given 5 matching bases. CDR3 length: 13 amino acids, cysteine to phenylalanine. Solely the CDR3 DNA is kept, with 39 bases framed from the first base. Deletion took 7 bases off V and 8 bases off J, with a span of 12 bases between the germline ends. CDR1 and CDR2 are read off the germline V gene (reference sequence) as LGHDT and YNNKEL.